The clone carrying this TCR beta chain was picked up one time. The data were obtained in a study of blood T cells in healthy people across ages. A second PCR of roughly 7 to 11 cycles used a sample-barcoded 5' primer and a J-beta primer mix. A single record per CDR3 protein comes from TCRdb applying MiXCR to the 5' RACE reads. Among about 1.6 million distinct CDR3 sequences listed, approximately 32% were seen once. This CDR3 comprises 13 residues. Looked up from germline, CDR1 is SGHDN and CDR2 is FVKESK. This sequence was found in a woman aged 25 to 45 in good health. Sequenced input: blood. V is TRBV14 and J is TRBJ2-7; D might be TRBD1 or TRBD2, each matching 5 bases. The end of the DNA is better explained by TRBJ2-5, so the J call may be wrong. The DNA of the CDR3 is TGTGCCAGCAGCCAGGCCGGGACGGGGACCCAGTACTTC. It translates to CASSQAGTGTQYF.